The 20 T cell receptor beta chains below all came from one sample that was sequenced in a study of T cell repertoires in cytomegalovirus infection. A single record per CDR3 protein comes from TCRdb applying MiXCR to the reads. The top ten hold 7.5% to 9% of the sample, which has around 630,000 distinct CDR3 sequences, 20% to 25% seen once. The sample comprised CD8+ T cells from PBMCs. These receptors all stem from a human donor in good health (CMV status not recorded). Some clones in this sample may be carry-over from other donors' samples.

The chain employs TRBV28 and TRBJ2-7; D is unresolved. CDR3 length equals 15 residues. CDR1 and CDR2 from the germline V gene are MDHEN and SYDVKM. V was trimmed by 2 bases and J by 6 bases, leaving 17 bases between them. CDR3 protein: CASSLPDMGIGEQYV. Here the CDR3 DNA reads TGTGCCAGCAGTTTACCTGATATGGGCATCGGCGAGCAGTACGTC.

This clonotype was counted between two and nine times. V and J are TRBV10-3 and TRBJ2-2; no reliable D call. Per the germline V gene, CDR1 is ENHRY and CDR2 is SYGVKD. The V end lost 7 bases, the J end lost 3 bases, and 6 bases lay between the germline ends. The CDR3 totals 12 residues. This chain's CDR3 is CAINRDTGELFF. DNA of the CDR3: TGTGCCATCAATAGGGACACCGGGGAGCTGTTTTTT.

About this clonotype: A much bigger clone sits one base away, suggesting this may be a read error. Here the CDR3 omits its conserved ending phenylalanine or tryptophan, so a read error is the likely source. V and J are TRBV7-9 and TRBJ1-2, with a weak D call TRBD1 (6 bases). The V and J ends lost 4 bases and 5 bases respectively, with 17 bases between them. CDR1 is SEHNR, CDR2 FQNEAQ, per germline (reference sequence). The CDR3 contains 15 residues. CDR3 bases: TGTGCCAGCAGCTCGAACAGGGCTCCGGGATATGGCTACACCGTC. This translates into CASSSNRAPGYGYTV.

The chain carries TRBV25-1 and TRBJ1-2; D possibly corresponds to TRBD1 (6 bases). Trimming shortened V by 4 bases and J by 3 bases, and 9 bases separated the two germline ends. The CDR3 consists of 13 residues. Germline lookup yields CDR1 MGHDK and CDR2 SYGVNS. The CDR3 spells CASSGTDDYGYTF. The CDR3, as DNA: TGTGCCAGCAGTGGGACAGATGACTATGGCTACACCTTC.

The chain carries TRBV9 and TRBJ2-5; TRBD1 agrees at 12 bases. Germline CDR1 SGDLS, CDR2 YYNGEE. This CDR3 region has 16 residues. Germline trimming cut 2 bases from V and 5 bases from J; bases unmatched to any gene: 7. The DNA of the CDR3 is TGTGCCAGCAGCGTGGCCGGGACAGGGGGCGCGGAGACCCAGTACTTC. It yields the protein CASSVAGTGGAETQYF. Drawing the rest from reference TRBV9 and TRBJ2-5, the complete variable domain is DSGVTQTPKHLITATGQRVTLRCSPRSGDLSVYWYQQSLDQGLQFLIQYYNGEERAKGNILERFSAQQFPDLHSELNLSSLELGDSALYFCASSVAGTGGAETQYFGPGTRLLVL.

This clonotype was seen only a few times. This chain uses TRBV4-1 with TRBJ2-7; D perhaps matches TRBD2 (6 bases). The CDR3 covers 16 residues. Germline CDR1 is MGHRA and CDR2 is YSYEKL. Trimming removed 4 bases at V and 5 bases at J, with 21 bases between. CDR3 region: CASSLPQTGGKDEQYF. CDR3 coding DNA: TGCGCCAGCAGCCTCCCTCAGACCGGGGGAAAGGACGAGCAGTACTTC.

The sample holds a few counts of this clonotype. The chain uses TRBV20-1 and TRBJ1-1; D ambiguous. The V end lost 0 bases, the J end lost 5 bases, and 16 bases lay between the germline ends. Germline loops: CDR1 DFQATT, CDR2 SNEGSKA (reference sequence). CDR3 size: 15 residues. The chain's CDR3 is CSARDPTRGRTEAFF. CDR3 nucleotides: TGCAGTGCTAGAGATCCCACTCGGGGAAGAACTGAAGCTTTCTTT.

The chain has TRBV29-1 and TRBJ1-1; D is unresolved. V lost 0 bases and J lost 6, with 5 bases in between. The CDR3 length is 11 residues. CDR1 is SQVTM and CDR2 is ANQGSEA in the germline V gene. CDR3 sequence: CSVEDRPEAFF. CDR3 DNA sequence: TGCAGCGTTGAAGATAGGCCTGAAGCTTTCTTT.

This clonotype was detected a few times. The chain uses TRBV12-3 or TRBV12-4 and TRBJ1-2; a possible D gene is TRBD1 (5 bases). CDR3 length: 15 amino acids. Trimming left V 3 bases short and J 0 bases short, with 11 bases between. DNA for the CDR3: TGTGCCAGCAGTTTCGCAGGGCTCCCTAACTATGGCTACACCTTC. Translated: CASSFAGLPNYGYTF.

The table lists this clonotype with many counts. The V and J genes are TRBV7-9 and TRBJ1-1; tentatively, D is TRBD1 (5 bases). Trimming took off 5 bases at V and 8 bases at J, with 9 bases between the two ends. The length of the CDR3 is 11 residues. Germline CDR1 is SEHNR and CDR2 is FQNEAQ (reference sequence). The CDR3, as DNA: TGTGCCAGCAGCACAGGAGACGAAGCTTTCTTT. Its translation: CASSTGDEAFF.

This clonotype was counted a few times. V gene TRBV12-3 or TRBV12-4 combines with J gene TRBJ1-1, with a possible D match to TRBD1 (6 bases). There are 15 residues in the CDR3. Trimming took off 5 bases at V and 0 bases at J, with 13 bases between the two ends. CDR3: CASSPRTDLNTEAFF. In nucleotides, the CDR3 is TGTGCCAGCAGTCCCCGGACAGATCTGAACACTGAAGCTTTCTTT.

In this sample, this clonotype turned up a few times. The CDR3 sequence: CASSPGGAIEAFF. For the CDR3, the DNA is TGTGCCAGCAGTCCAGGGGGCGCGATTGAAGCTTTCTTT. The chain combines TRBV28 with TRBJ1-1; TRBD1 matches at 8 bases. The germline V gene encodes CDR1 MDHEN and CDR2 SYDVKM. J lost 7 bases, V lost 5 bases, and 6 bases had no gene match. The CDR3 runs to 13 residues.

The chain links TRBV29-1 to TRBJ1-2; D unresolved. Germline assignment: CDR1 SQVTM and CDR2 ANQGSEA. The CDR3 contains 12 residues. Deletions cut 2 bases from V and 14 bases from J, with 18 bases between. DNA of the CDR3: TGCAGCGTTGAAACAAGAGGCCGTATGAGTACCTTC. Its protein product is CSVETRGRMSTF.

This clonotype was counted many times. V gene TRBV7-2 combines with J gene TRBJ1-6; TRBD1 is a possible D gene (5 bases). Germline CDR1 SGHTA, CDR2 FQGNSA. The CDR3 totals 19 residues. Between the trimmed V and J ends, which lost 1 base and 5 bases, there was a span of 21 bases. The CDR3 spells CASSLDPGMGVQDNSPLHF. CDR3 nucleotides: TGTGCCAGCAGCTTAGATCCAGGGATGGGGGTTCAAGATAATTCACCCCTCCACTTT.

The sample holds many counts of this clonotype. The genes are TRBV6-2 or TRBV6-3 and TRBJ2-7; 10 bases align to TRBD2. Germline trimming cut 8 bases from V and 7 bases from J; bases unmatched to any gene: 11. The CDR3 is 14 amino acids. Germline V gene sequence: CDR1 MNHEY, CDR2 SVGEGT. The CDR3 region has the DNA TGTGCCAGCCTTCCCAGCGGGGGGGCTGGAGAGCAGTACGTC. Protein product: CASLPSGGAGEQYV.

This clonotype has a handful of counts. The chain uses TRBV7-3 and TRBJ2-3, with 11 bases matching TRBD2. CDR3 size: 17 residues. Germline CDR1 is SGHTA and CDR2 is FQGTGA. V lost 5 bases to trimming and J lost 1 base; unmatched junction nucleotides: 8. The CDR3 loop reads CASSQPTSGGRTDTQYF. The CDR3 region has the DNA TGTGCCAGCAGCCAACCCACTAGCGGGGGCCGCACAGATACGCAGTATTTT.

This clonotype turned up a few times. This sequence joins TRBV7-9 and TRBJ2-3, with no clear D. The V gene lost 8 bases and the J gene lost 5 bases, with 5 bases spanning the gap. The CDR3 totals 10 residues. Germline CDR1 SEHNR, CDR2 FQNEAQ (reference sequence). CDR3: CASEVDTQYF. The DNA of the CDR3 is TGTGCCAGCGAGGTAGATACGCAGTATTTT.

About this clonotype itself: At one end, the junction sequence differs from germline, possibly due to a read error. CDR3 coding DNA: TGCGGTGCTGAAATACAGGGTTTCGAGTACAATGAGCAGTTCTTC. Translating gives CGAEIQGFEYNEQFF. The V and J genes are TRBV20-1 and TRBJ2-1, with a possible D match to TRBD1 (6 bases). Per the germline V gene, CDR1 is DFQATT and CDR2 is SNEGSKA (reference sequence). The CDR3 has 15 residues.

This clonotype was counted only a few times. CDR3 sequence reads: CASSLVGQGFQETQYF. The CDR3, as DNA: TGTGCCAGCAGCTTAGTTGGACAGGGGTTCCAAGAGACCCAGTACTTC. J is TRBJ2-5 and V is TRBV7-9; TRBD1 matches at 9 bases. V was pared by 1 base and J by 1 base, with 4 bases of the junction left unmatched. Germline CDR1 reads SEHNR; CDR2 reads FQNEAQ (reference sequence). The CDR3 has 16 residues.

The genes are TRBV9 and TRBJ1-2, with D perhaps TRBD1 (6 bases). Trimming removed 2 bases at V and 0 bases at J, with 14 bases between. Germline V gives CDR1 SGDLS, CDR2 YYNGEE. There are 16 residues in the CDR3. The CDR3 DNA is TGTGCCAGCAGCGTGGGGGATCGGACAGCTAACTATGGCTACACCTTC. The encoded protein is CASSVGDRTANYGYTF.